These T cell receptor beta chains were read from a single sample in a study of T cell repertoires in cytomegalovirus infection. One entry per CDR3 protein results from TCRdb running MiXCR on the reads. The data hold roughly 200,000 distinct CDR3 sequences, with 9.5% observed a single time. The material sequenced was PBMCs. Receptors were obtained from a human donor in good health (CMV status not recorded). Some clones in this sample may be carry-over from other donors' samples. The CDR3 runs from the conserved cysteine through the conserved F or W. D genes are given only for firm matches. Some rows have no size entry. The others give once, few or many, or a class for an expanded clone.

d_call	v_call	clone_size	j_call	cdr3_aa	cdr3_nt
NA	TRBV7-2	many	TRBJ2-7	CASSLRSAGSSYEQYF	TGTGCCAGCAGCTTACGGTCGGCTGGGAGCTCCTACGAGCAGTACTTC
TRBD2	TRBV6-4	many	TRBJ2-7	CASSLSAGEVFEQYF	TGTGCCAGCAGCCTCTCCGCGGGAGAGGTATTCGAGCAGTACTTC
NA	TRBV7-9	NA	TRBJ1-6	CASSSRNGFGTLHF	TGTGCCAGCAGCTCGAGGAACGGATTTGGGACCCTCCACTTT
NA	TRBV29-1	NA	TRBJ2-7	CSVGAASYEQYF	TGCAGCGTTGGGGCAGCCTCCTACGAGCAGTACTTC
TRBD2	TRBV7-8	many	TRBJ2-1	CASSFLREVLYEQFF	TGTGCCAGCAGCTTCTTGCGGGAGGTACTCTATGAGCAGTTCTTC
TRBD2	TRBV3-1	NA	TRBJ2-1	CASSLKGASGYNEQFF	TGTGCCAGCAGCCTGAAAGGGGCTAGCGGATACAATGAGCAGTTCTTC
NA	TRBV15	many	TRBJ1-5	CATSRGARDVNQPQHF	TGTGCCACCAGTCGGGGGGCGCGGGACGTCAATCAGCCCCAGCATTTT
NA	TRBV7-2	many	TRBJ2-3	CASSLTFSTDTQYF	TGTGCCAGCAGCTTAACTTTCAGCACAGATACGCAGTATTTT
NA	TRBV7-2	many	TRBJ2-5	CASSARRDQETQYF	TGTGCCAGCAGCGCCCGCCGGGACCAAGAGACCCAGTACTTC
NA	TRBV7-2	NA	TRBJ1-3	CASSLSSRGDTIYF	TGTGCCAGCAGCTTATCCTCACGGGGAGACACCATATATTTT
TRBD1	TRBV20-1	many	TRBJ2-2	CSAPDREHTGELFF	TGCAGTGCCCCCGACAGGGAACACACCGGGGAGCTGTTTTTT